The clone carrying this TCR beta chain occurred a few times. Its matching antigen is unknown. CDR1 is MNHEY and CDR2 is SMNVEV in the germline V gene (reference sequence). The CDR3 has 14 residues. V lost 4 bases, J lost 7 bases, and 16 bases lay in between. These data are taken from a study of CD8 T cells in ankylosing spondylitis. Making the TCR beta libraries involved quantitative 5'-RACE with molecular barcodes. Via MiXCR, TCRdb re-called the 5' RACE reads, giving one row per CDR3 protein. The sample records about 260,000 distinct CDR3 sequences, 15% to 20% being singletons. Overall study findings and caveats: A CD8+ phenotype characterized the disease-linked clones, which were relatively rare in peripheral blood.

The specimen sequenced was blood, either unsorted or a sorted T cell fraction (not recorded which). V is TRBV27 and J is TRBJ2-5; no clear D gene. This clonotype was sampled from a male donor with ankylosing spondylitis or in good health (not recorded which). CDR3 in amino acids: CASSSGRALGTQYF. CDR3 in DNA: TGTGCCAGCAGTTCTGGACGGGCCTTGGGGACCCAGTACTTC.